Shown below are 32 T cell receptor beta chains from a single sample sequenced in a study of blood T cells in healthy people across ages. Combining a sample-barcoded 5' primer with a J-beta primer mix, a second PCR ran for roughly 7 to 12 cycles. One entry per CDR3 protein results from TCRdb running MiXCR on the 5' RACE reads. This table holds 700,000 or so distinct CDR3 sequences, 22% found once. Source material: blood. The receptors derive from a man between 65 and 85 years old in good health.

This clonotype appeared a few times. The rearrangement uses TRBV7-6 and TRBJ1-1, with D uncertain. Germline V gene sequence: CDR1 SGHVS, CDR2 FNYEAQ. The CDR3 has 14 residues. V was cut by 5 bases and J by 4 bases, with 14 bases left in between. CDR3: CASSARSSSTEAFF. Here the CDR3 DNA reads TGTGCCAGCAGCGCAAGATCCAGTAGCACTGAAGCTTTCTTT. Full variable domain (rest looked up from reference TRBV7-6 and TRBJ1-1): GAGVSQSPRYKVTKRGQDVALRCDPISGHVSLYWYRQALGQGPEFLTYFNYEAQQDKSGLPNDRFSAERPEGSISTLTIQRTEQRDSAMYRCASSARSSSTEAFFGQGTRLTVV.

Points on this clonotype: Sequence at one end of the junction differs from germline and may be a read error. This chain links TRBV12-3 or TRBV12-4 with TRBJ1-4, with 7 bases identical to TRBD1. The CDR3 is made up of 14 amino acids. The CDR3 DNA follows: TGTGTCAGCAGTTTAGGGACAGCTAATGAAAAACTGTTTTTT. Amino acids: CVSSLGTANEKLFF.

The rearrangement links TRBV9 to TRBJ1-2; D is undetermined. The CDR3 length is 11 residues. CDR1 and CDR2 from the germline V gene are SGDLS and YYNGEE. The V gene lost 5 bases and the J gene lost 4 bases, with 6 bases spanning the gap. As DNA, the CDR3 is TGTGCCAGCAGGAGCCGCTATGGCTACACCTTC. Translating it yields CASRSRYGYTF.

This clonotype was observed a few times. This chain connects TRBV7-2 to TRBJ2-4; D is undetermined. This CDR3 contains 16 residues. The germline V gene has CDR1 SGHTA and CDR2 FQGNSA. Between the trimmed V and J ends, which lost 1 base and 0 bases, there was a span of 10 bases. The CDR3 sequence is CASSLDYLSAKNIQYF. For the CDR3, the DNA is TGTGCCAGCAGCTTAGACTACCTATCAGCCAAAAACATTCAGTACTTC.

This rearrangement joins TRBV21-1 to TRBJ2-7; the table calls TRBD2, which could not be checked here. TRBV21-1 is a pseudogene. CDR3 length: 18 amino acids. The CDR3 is CASSKGTASGRATYEQYV. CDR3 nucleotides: TGTGCCAGCAGCAAAGGGACAGCTAGCGGGAGGGCAACCTACGAGCAGTACGTC.

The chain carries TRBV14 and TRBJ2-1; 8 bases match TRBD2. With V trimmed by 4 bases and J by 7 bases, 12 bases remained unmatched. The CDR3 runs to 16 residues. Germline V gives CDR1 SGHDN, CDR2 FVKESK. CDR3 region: CASSPTPGGPGNEQFF. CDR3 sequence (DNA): TGTGCCAGCAGCCCGACACCGGGAGGGCCGGGGAATGAGCAGTTCTTC.

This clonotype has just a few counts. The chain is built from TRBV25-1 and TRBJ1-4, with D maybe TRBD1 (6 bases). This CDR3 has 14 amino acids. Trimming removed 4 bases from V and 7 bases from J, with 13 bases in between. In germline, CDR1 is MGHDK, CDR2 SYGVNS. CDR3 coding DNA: TGTGCCAGCAGTGTTGCAGGGGTAGGTGAAAAACTGTTTTTT. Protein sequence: CASSVAGVGEKLFF.

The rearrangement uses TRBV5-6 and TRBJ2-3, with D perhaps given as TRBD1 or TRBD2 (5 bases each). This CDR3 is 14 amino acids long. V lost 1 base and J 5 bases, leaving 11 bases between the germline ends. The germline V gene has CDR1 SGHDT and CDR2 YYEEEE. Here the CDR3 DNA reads TGTGCCAGCAGCTTGCGAGGGGCAGGAGATACGCAGTATTTT. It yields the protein CASSLRGAGDTQYF.

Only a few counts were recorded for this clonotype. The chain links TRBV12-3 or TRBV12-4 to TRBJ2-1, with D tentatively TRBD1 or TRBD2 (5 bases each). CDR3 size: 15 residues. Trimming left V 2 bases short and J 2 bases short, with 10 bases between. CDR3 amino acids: CASSLLLGAYNEQFF. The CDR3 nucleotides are TGTGCCAGCAGTTTACTACTGGGGGCCTACAATGAGCAGTTCTTC.

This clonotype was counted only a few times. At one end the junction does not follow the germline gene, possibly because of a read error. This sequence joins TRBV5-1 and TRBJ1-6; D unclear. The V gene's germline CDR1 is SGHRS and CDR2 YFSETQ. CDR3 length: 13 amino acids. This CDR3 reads CASRLGDGSPLHF. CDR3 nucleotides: TGCGCCAGCAGGTTGGGAGATGGTTCACCCCTCCACTTT.

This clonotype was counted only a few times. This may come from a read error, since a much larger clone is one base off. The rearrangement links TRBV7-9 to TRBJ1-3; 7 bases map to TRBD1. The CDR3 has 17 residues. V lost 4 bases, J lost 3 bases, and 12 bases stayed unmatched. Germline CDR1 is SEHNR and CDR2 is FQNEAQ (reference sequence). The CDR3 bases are TGTGCCAGCAGCTCAGCAACCGGGACAGAAGGTGGAAACACCATATATTTT. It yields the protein CASSSATGTEGGNTIYF.

DNA for the CDR3: TGTGCCAGCAGCCACCTAGCGGGAGATTGGCTGTATTTT. It specifies CASSHLAGDWLYF. The chain carries TRBV3-1 and TRBJ2-3; 10 nucleotides align to TRBD2. V lost 3 bases and J lost 14; bases outside the gene matches: 8. CDR3 length equals 13 residues. CDR1 and CDR2 (germline): LGHDT, YNNKEL (reference sequence).

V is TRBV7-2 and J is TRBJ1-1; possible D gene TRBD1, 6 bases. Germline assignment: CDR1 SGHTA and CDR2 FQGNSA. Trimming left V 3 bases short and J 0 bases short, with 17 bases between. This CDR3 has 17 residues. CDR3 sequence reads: CASSFQSLGGMNTEAFF. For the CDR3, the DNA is TGTGCCAGCAGCTTCCAATCGCTCGGGGGCATGAACACTGAAGCTTTCTTT.

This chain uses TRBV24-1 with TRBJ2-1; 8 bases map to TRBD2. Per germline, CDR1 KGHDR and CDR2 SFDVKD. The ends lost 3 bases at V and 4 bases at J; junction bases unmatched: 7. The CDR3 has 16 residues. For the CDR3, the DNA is TGTGCCACCAGTGATGGGGCCGGGACTAGATACAATGAGCAGTTCTTC. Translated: CATSDGAGTRYNEQFF.

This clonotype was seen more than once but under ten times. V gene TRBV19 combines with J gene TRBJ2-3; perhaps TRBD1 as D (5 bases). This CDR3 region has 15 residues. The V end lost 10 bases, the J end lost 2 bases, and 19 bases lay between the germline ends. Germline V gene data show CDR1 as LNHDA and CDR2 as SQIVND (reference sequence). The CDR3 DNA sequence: TGTGCCACCCTATTTCAGGGAAGATCCACAGATACGCAGTATTTT. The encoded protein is CATLFQGRSTDTQYF.

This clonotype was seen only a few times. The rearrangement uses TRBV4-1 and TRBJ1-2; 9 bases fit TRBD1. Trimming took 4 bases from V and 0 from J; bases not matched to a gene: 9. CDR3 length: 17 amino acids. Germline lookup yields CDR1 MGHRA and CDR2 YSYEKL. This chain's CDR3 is CASSRNGQGKANYGYTF. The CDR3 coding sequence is TGCGCCAGCAGCCGGAACGGACAGGGGAAGGCTAACTATGGCTACACCTTC.

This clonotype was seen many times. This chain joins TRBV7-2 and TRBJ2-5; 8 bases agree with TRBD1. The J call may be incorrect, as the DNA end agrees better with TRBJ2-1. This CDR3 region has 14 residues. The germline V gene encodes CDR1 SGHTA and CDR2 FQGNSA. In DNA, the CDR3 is TGTGCCAGCAGCTTAGTGCAGGGGGCCTCTGAGCAGTTCTTC. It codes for CASSLVQGASEQFF.

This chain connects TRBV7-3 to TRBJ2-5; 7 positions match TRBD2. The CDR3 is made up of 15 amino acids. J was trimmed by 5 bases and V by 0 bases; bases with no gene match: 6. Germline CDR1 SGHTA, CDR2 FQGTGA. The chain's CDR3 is CASSLTGGRRETQYF. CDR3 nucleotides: TGTGCCAGCAGCTTAACTGGCGGGAGAAGGGAGACCCAGTACTTC. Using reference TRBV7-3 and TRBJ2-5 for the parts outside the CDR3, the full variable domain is GAGVSQTPSNKVTEKGKYVELRCDPISGHTALYWYRQSLGQGPEFLIYFQGTGAADDSGLPNDRFFAVRPEGSVSTLKIQRTERGDSAVYLCASSLTGGRRETQYFGPGTRLLVL.

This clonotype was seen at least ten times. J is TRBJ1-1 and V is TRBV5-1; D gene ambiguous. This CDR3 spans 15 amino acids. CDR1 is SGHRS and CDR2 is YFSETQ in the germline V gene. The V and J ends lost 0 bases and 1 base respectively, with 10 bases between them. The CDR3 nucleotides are TGCGCCAGCAGCTTGGTCTCGGGAGGGAACACTGAAGCTTTCTTT. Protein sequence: CASSLVSGGNTEAFF.

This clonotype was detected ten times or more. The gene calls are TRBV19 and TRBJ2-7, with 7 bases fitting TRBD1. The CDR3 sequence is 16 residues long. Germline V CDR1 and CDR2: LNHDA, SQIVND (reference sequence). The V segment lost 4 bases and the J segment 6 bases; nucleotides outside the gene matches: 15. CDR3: CASSTLLDRRNGEQYV. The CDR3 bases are TGTGCCAGTAGTACCCTGTTGGACAGGAGGAATGGCGAGCAGTACGTC.

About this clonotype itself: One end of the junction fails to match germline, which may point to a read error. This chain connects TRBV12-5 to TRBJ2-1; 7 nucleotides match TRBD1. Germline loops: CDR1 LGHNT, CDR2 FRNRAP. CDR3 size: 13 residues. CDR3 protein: CASGLGQTNEQFF. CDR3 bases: TGTGCTAGTGGCTTGGGACAGACCAATGAGCAGTTCTTC.

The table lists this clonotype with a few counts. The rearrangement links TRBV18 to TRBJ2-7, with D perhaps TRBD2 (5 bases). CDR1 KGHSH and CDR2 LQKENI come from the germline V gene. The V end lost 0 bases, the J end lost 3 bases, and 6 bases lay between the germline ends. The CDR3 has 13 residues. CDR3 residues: CASSPPGIYEQYF. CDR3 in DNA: TGTGCCAGCTCACCACCCGGGATCTACGAGCAGTACTTC.

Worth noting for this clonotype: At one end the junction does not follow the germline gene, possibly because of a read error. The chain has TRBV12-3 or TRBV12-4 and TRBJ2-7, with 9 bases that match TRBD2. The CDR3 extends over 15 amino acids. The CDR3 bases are TGTGCCAGCAGTATAGCGGGGGATCCTTCCTACGAGCAGTACTTC. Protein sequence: CASSIAGDPSYEQYF.

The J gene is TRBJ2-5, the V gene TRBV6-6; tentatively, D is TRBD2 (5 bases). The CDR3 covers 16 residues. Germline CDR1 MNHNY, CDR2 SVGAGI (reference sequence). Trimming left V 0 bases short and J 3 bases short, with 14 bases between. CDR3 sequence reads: CASSYSREPRKETQYF. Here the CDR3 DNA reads TGTGCCAGCAGTTACTCCCGGGAACCAAGGAAAGAGACCCAGTACTTC.

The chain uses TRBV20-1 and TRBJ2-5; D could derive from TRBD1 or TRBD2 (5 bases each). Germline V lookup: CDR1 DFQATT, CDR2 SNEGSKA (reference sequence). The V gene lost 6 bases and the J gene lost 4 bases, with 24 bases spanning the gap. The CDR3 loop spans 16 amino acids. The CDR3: CSATSGSSRAGETQYF. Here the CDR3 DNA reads TGCAGTGCCACTTCGGGCTCTTCCAGGGCGGGAGAGACCCAGTACTTC.

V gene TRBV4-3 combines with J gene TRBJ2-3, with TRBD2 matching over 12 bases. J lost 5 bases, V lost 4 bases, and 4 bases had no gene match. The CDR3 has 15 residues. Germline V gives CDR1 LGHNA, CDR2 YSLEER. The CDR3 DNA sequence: TGCGCCAGCAGCCCTAGCGGGAGGGCCGAAGATACGCAGTATTTT. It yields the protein CASSPSGRAEDTQYF.

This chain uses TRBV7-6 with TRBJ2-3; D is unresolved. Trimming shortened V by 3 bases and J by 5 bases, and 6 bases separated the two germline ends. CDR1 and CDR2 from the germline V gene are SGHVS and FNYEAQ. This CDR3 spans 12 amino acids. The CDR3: CASSLIRDTQYF. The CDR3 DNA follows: TGTGCCAGCAGCTTGATAAGAGATACGCAGTATTTT.

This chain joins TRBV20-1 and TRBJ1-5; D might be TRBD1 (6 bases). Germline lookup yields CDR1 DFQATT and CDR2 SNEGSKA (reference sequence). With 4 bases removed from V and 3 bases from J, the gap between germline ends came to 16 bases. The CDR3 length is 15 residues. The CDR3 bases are TGCAGTGCTACACTGGGACACAACTTCAATCAGCCCCAGCATTTT. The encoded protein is CSATLGHNFNQPQHF.

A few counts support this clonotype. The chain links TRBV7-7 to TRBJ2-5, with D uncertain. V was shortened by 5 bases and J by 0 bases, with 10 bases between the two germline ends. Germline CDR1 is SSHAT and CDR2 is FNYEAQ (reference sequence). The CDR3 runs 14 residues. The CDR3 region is CASSPLGYQETQYF. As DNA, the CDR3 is TGTGCCAGCAGCCCATTAGGGTACCAAGAGACCCAGTACTTC. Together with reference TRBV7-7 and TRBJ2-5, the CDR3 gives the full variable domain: GAGVSQSPRYKVTKRGQDVTLRCDPISSHATLYWYQQALGQGPEFLTYFNYEAQPDKSGLPSDRFSAERPEGSISTLTIQRTEQRDSAMYRCASSPLGYQETQYFGPGTRLLVL.

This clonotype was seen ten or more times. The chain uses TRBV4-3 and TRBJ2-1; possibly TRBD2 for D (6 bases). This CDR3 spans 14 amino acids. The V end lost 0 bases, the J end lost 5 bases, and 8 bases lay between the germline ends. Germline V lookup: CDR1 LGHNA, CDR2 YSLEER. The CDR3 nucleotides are TGCGCCAGCAGCCAAGACGGGAGAGACAATGAGCAGTTCTTC. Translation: CASSQDGRDNEQFF.

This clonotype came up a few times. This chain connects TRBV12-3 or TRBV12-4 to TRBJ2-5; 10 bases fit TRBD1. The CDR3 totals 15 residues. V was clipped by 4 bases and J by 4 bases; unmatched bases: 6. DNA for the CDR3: TGTGCCAGCAGTTCCCCACGGGACAGGGGAGAGACCCAGTACTTC. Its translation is CASSSPRDRGETQYF.

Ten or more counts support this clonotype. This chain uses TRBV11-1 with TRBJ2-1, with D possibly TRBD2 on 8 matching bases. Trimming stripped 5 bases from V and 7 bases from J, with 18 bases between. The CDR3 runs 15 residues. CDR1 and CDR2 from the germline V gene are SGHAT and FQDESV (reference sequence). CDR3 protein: CASSREGAFSNEQFF. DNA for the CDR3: TGTGCCAGCAGCCGGGAGGGGGCCTTCTCTAATGAGCAGTTCTTC.